Below, 19 T cell receptor beta chains from the same sample are listed, as sequenced in a study of T cells in tuberculosis. After thawing and overnight rest, PBMC were stained with GMM-loaded CD1B tetramer, viability dye and anti-CD3 for sorting. C32 glucose monomycolate from Rhodococcus equi was loaded onto the CD1B tetramers. Generated by immunoSEQ multiplex PCR, the TCRdb table keeps only in-frame clones and is missing some. This repertoire shows 55,000 to 60,000 clones, over 75% found once; its top ten account for 20% to 25%. Sequencing was done on a sample of CD1b-GMM tetramer-negative cells sorted from PBMCs. These receptors were obtained from an adult woman with latent tuberculosis.

This clone was picked up a small number of times. The rearrangement uses TRBV6-6 and TRBJ2-7, with D perhaps TRBD2 (5 bases). The V and J ends lost 4 bases and 3 bases respectively, with 13 bases between them. This CDR3 has 14 amino acids. Per the germline V gene, CDR1 is MNHNY and CDR2 is SVGAGI (reference sequence). CDR3 DNA sequence: TGTGCCAGCAGTTCCGCGATGGCGGGCTACGAGCAGTACTTC. Translation: CASSSAMAGYEQYF.

The gene calls are TRBV4-3 and TRBJ2-2; the D is unclear. The CDR3 loop spans 17 amino acids. Between the trimmed V and J ends, which lost 1 base and 0 bases, there was a span of 12 bases. Germline V gene sequence: CDR1 LGHNA, CDR2 YSLEER. CDR3 coding DNA: TGCGCCAGCAGCCAAGCTCACGGTCCTGCGAACACCGGGGAGCTGTTTTTT. Protein: CASSQAHGPANTGELFF.

A remark on this clone: Other DNA sequences within the sample encode an identical CDR3. The rearrangement uses TRBV7-9 and TRBJ1-2; tentative D call: TRBD1 (6 bases). The CDR3 has 13 amino acids. Between the trimmed V and J ends, which lost 3 bases and 5 bases, there was a span of 10 bases. CDR1 is SEHNR and CDR2 is FQNEAQ in the germline V gene (reference sequence). Here the CDR3 DNA reads TGTGCCAGCAGCTTTCAGGGGCCGTATGGCTACACCTTC. Translation gives CASSFQGPYGYTF. The whole variable domain, remainder taken from reference TRBV7-9 and TRBJ1-2, is DTGVSQNPRHKITKRGQNVTFRCDPISEHNRLYWYRQTLGQGPEFLTYFQNEAQLEKSRLLSDRFSAERPKGSFSTLEIQRTEQGDSAMYLCASSFQGPYGYTFGSGTRLTVV.

The genes are TRBV5-1 and TRBJ1-4, with D possibly TRBD1 on 6 matching bases. The V end was cut by 6 bases, the J end by 2 bases, with 17 bases between. The CDR3 has 16 residues. Germline V gene sequence: CDR1 SGHRS, CDR2 YFSETQ. The CDR3 loop reads CASKYMEQGTNEKLFF. DNA of the CDR3: TGCGCCAGCAAATATATGGAACAGGGTACTAATGAAAAACTGTTTTTT.

V gene TRBV2 combines with J gene TRBJ2-6; no clear D gene. The CDR3 sequence is 13 residues long. The germline gives CDR1 SNHLY, CDR2 FYNNEI. V lost 9 bases, J lost 1 base, and 7 bases lay in between. CDR3 in DNA: TGTGCCAGTAGAATTTCTGGGGCCAACGTCCTGACTTTC. Translation: CASRISGANVLTF.

This clone has a handful of counts. CDR3 in DNA: TGTGCCATCCCTAAGGGGCGTTGGACTGGAAACACCATATATTTT. The encoded protein is CAIPKGRWTGNTIYF. The chain links TRBV19 to TRBJ1-3, with D perhaps matching TRBD1 (5 bases). V lost 10 bases to trimming and J lost 2 bases, with 18 bases between them. CDR1 and CDR2 (germline): LNHDA, SQIVND (reference sequence). This CDR3 comprises 15 residues. Filled out from reference TRBV19 and TRBJ1-3, the complete variable domain reads DGGITQSPKYLFRKEGQNVTLSCEQNLNHDAMYWYRQDPGQGLRLIYYSQIVNDFQKGDIAEGYSVSREKKESFPLTVTSAQKNPTAFYLCAIPKGRWTGNTIYFGEGSWLTVV.

V and J are TRBV4-3 and TRBJ1-1, with D maybe TRBD1 (5 bases). Trimming left V 0 bases short and J 1 base short, with 15 bases between. Germline CDR1 LGHNA, CDR2 YSLEER. This CDR3 region has 17 residues. The CDR3: CASSQDLLRTRNTEAFF. CDR3 DNA sequence: TGCGCCAGCAGCCAAGACCTCTTGCGGACAAGGAACACTGAAGCTTTCTTT.

The chain combines TRBV7-8 with TRBJ2-7, with 13 bases that match TRBD2. Per germline, CDR1 SGHVS and CDR2 FQNEAQ. With 1 base clipped from V and 7 bases from J, the junction kept 4 bases outside the gene matches. The CDR3 spans 15 residues. The CDR3 DNA sequence: TGTGCCAGCAGCTTAGTACTAGCGGGAGGGAGGGAGCAGTACTTC. This sequence encodes CASSLVLAGGREQYF.

The chain couples TRBV13 to TRBJ2-5; D is possibly TRBD2 (5 bases). Trimming removed 5 bases from V and 5 bases from J, with 18 bases in between. This CDR3 has 15 amino acids. CDR1 is PRHDT, CDR2 FYEKMQ, per germline (reference sequence). CDR3 sequence (DNA): TGTGCCAGCAGCCAGACCCATGCGTCGGGGGAGACCCAGTACTTC. Its protein is CASSQTHASGETQYF. The complete variable domain, with remaining parts taken from reference TRBV13 and TRBJ2-5, reads AAGVIQSPRHLIKEKRETATLKCYPIPRHDTVYWYQQGPGQDPQFLISFYEKMQSDKGSIPDRFSAQQFSDYHSELNMSSLELGDSALYFCASSQTHASGETQYFGPGTRLLVL.

This sequence joins TRBV29-1 and TRBJ2-1, with D hard to call. The germline gives CDR1 SQVTM, CDR2 ANQGSEA. This CDR3 comprises 11 residues. Trimming took 3 bases from V and 9 from J, leaving 9 bases between them. CDR3 nucleotides: TGCAGCGTTGAGAGGCTGGGTGAGCAGTTCTTC. As protein: CSVERLGEQFF.

The chain employs TRBV5-1 and TRBJ1-2, with D unresolved. The V end was cut by 0 bases, the J end by 6 bases, with 9 bases between. This CDR3 is built from 13 residues. Germline assignment: CDR1 SGHRS and CDR2 YFSETQ. The CDR3 protein is CASSLGGFDGYTF. As DNA, the CDR3 is TGCGCCAGCAGCTTGGGAGGGTTTGATGGCTACACCTTC.

The chain couples TRBV11-3 to TRBJ1-2; D might be TRBD1 (5 bases). Trimming removed 5 bases from V and 4 bases from J, with 14 bases in between. There are 14 residues in the CDR3. Looked up from germline, CDR1 is SGHNT and CDR2 is YENEEA. CDR3 sequence reads: CASSTGRESYGYTF. CDR3 sequence (DNA): TGTGCCAGCAGCACGGGACGGGAGAGCTATGGCTACACCTTC.

This clone was counted a single time. The V gene is TRBV29-1, the J gene TRBJ1-3; D is unclear. The CDR3 contains 12 residues. The ends were cut back, 7 bases at V and 0 bases at J, with 7 bases in the middle. CDR1 is SQVTM, CDR2 ANQGSEA, per germline. This CDR3 reads CSARSSGNTIYF. CDR3 bases: TGCAGCGCGAGGAGCTCTGGAAACACCATATATTTT.

The chain is built from TRBV5-1 and TRBJ1-3; tentative D call: TRBD1 (5 bases). V was trimmed by 2 bases and J by 0 bases, leaving 9 bases between them. CDR1 and CDR2 from the germline V gene are SGHRS and YFSETQ. This CDR3 has 15 residues. In DNA, the CDR3 is TGCGCCAGCAGCTTTGGACACAGCTCTGGAAACACCATATATTTT. This encodes CASSFGHSSGNTIYF.

In regard to this clone: An end of the junction does not agree with germline; a read error may underlie this. V is TRBV4-3 and J is TRBJ2-3; 12 nucleotides line up with TRBD2. CDR3 length: 15 residues. Germline CDR1 and CDR2: LGHNA and YSLEER. The DNA for the CDR3 is TGCGCCAGCAGACCGACTAGCGGGGGAAAAGATGCGCAGTATTTT. Translated: CASRPTSGGKDAQYF.

This clone was detected once. The rearrangement uses TRBV5-1 and TRBJ2-1, with D hard to call. The CDR3 is 13 amino acids. Trimming removed 0 bases at V and 7 bases at J, with 8 bases between. From germline, CDR1 is SGHRS and CDR2 YFSETQ. As DNA, the CDR3 is TGCGCCAGCAGCTTGGGTTGGGCAAATGAGCAGTTCTTC. It translates to CASSLGWANEQFF.

V usage is TRBV7-2 and J usage is TRBJ1-1; D uncertain. Trimming stripped 5 bases from V and 3 bases from J, with 10 bases between. Germline V lookup: CDR1 SGHTA, CDR2 FQGNSA. The CDR3 extends over 13 amino acids. The CDR3 DNA follows: TGTGCCAGCAGCCCCCAGGAAGACACTGAAGCTTTCTTT. Its translation is CASSPQEDTEAFF. Supplemented by reference TRBV7-2 and TRBJ1-1, the full variable domain reads GAGVSQSPSNKVTEKGKDVELRCDPISGHTALYWYRQSLGQGLEFLIYFQGNSAPDKSGLPSDRFSAERTGGSVSTLTIQRTQQEDSAVYLCASSPQEDTEAFFGQGTRLTVV.

This chain connects TRBV14 to TRBJ1-2; D is unclear. The CDR3 totals 13 residues. Germline CDR1 SGHDN, CDR2 FVKESK. Trimming removed 1 base at V and 8 bases at J, with 11 bases between. In DNA, the CDR3 is TGTGCCAGCAGCCAAGGGATGGCGGGGGGCTACACCTTC. Amino acids: CASSQGMAGGYTF.

The chain combines TRBV2 with TRBJ2-3; D ambiguous. V was shortened by 3 bases and J by 5 bases, with 18 bases between the two germline ends. The CDR3 runs 16 residues. The germline V gene has CDR1 SNHLY and CDR2 FYNNEI. CDR3 nucleotides: TGTGCCAGCAGTGACTCTACGTCTCATTTCGGAGATACGCAGTATTTT. Its translation: CASSDSTSHFGDTQYF. Full variable domain (missing parts from reference TRBV2 and TRBJ2-3): EPEVTQTPSHQVTQMGQEVILRCVPISNHLYFYWYRQILGQKVEFLVSFYNNEISEKSEIFDDQFSVERPDGSNFTLKIRSTKLEDSAMYFCASSDSTSHFGDTQYFGPGTRLTVL.